These T cell receptor beta chains were read from a single sample in a study of identical twins. MiXCR, applied by TCRdb to the 5' RACE reads, yields one record per CDR3 protein. Of more than 650,000 distinct CDR3 sequences listed, roughly 6% are singletons. The source material was naive T cells sorted from blood. The receptors come from a man in his late teens or twenties in good health. CDR3s include the opening cysteine and the closing phenylalanine or tryptophan. A D gene is named only where the DNA matches it firmly. Size values are once, few and many counts, or a class for expanded clones, and some rows have none.

J gene	clone size	D gene	V gene	CDR3 DNA	CDR3 protein
TRBJ2-3	few	-	TRBV24-1	TGTGCCACCAGTGATTTCAGGGGTTCTAGCACAGATACGCAGTATTTT	CATSDFRGSSTDTQYF
TRBJ2-1	few	TRBD2	TRBV7-2	TGTGCCAGCAGCTTAATCCCGGGAGGGCCCGTCGGGCAGTTCTTC	CASSLIPGGPVGQFF
TRBJ1-1	-	-	TRBV7-3	TGTGCCAGCAGCTTAAAGGGTTTAGGGCAACGGCCAGAGAACACTGAAGCTTTCTTT	CASSLKGLGQRPENTEAFF
TRBJ2-4	many	TRBD1	TRBV5-1	TGCGCCAGCAGCCGACCCGAGGGGGCCGGAAACATTCAGTACTTC	CASSRPEGAGNIQYF
TRBJ2-5	many	-	TRBV24-1	TGTGCCACCAGCGATACAGGGTACCAAGAGACCCAGTACTTC	CATSDTGYQETQYF
TRBJ1-1	many	-	TRBV28	TGTGCCAGCCTATTACATAACATGAACACTGAAGCTTTCTTT	CASLLHNMNTEAFF
TRBJ2-3	-	TRBD2	TRBV7-9	TGTGCCAGCAGCTTAGGGTCTAGCGGGAGCTCAACAGATACGCAGTATTTT	CASSLGSSGSSTDTQYF
TRBJ2-5	many	TRBD1	TRBV29-1	TGCAGCGTCCGGGACAGGGGATTCCAAGAGACCCAGTACTTC	CSVRDRGFQETQYF
TRBJ2-1	-	-	TRBV3-1	TGTGCCAGCAGCCAAGATCTCTCTAGCTCCTACAATGAGCAGTTCTTC	CASSQDLSSSYNEQFF
TRBJ1-1	-	TRBD1	TRBV18	TGTGCCAGCTCACCCGGGACAGACTTTGAAGCTTTCTTT	CASSPGTDFEAFF
TRBJ2-7	many	TRBD1	TRBV28	TGTGCCAGCGGACACAGGGGGCCCTACGAGCAGTACTTC	CASGHRGPYEQYF
TRBJ1-1	many	-	TRBV6-1	TGTGCCAGCACCATGATTTTTGAAGCTTTCTTT	CASTMIFEAFF
TRBJ1-6	many	-	TRBV20-1	TGCAGTGCTACGGGGATATCCCGACAAGATAATTCACCCCTCCACTTT	CSATGISRQDNSPLHF
TRBJ2-7	-	-	TRBV5-1	TGCGCCAGCAGCTTGGAACAGGGAACCTACGAGCAGTACTTC	CASSLEQGTYEQYF
TRBJ2-6	few	-	TRBV20-1	TGCAGTGCTAGAGATCTAGGAGCTGGGGCCAACGTCCTGACTTTC	CSARDLGAGANVLTF
TRBJ1-2	many	-	TRBV15	TGTGCCACCAGCAGAGCCGGCCCCAGGGCCAACTATGGCTACACCTTC	CATSRAGPRANYGYTF
TRBJ2-7	-	-	TRBV28	TGTGCCAGCAGTTTAGGAGGGGTCTACTACGAGCAGTACTTC	CASSLGGVYYEQYF
TRBJ2-7	-	-	TRBV2	TGTGCCAGCACTAGTATCTACGAGCAGAACTTC	CASTSIYEQNF
TRBJ2-1	many	TRBD2	TRBV5-1	TGCGCCAGCAGCTTTCTAGCGGGAGACTACAATGAGCAGTTCTTC	CASSFLAGDYNEQFF
TRBJ1-3	few	TRBD1	TRBV6-5	TGTGCCAGCAGTTCGACAATCCGGGACAGGGGTGGCAACACCATATATTTT	CASSSTIRDRGGNTIYF
TRBJ2-2	many	-	TRBV6-2/TRBV6-3	TGTGCCAGCAGTTACTCGACCGGGGAGCTGTTTTTT	CASSYSTGELFF
TRBJ1-2	few	TRBD1	TRBV7-8	TGTGCCAGCAGCTTAGCGCTAGGAGGACAGGGAAGATATGGCTACACCTTC	CASSLALGGQGRYGYTF
TRBJ2-1	many	TRBD2	TRBV20-1	TGCAGTGCTACCTCGACTAGCGGATACAATGAGCAGTTCTTC	CSATSTSGYNEQFF